This T cell receptor (beta chain) was sequenced during a study of blood T cell repertoires in COVID-19. Study at large: Samples representing acute and convalescent COVID-19 were sourced from the United States, Italy and Spain.

CDR1 and CDR2 from the germline V gene are SGHTA and FQGNSA. The CDR3 extends over 17 amino acids. Between the trimmed V and J ends, which lost 1 base and 5 bases, there was a span of 20 bases. As originally analysed: Amplification of reference gene primers provided the estimated nucleated cell counts. This table comes from immunoSEQ multiplex PCR, and its TCRdb copy is limited to in-frame clones, with some not included. V, J and clone size are taken as reported in that table, and D and trimming were inferred from the DNA itself. The sample records 200,000 to 300,000 clones, about 89% being singletons.

The rearrangement uses TRBV7-2 and TRBJ2-5; a possible D gene is TRBD1 (6 bases). This TCR was sampled from a woman aged 40-49 years who had recovered from COVID-19. The material sequenced was peripheral blood. CDR3 coding DNA: TGTGCCAGCAGCTTAGTGGCTGGGGGCCAATGGGGGGAGACCCAGTACTTC. Its protein product is CASSLVAGGQWGETQYF. Based on the CDR3 plus reference TRBV7-2 and TRBJ2-5, the full variable domain is GAGVSQSPSNKVTEKGKDVELRCDPISGHTALYWYRQSLGQGLEFLIYFQGNSAPDKSGLPSDRFSAERTGGSVSTLTIQRTQQEDSAVYLCASSLVAGGQWGETQYFGPGTRLLVL.